This entry is about one TCR beta chain. The data originate from a study of cytomegalovirus exposure and HLA in healthy donors. Use of 60 Vbeta and 13 Jbeta primers characterized the PCR. Profiling relied on immunoSEQ multiplex PCR, and the TCRdb table lists in-frame clones only, not all of them. The table records 150,000 to 200,000 clones, around 79% of them present only once. Germline V gives CDR1 GTSNPN, CDR2 SVGIG (reference sequence). The CDR3 runs to 12 residues. The V end was cut by 5 bases, the J end by 5 bases, with 12 bases between. The clonotype was recovered from a male donor in good health and CMV-seropositive. The rearrangement joins TRBV30 to TRBJ1-2, with D possibly matching TRBD1 (5 bases). Sequencing was carried out using PBMCs. In DNA form, the CDR3 reads TGTGCCTGGCTACGGGGGGAATATGGCTACACCTTC. Its translation: CAWLRGEYGYTF.